A single sample is the source of the 17 T cell receptor beta chains below, sequenced in a study of blood T cell repertoires in COVID-19 (dated by TCRdb to 2020 to 2021). The protocol used for the library was the immunoSEQ multiplex PCR assay. Drawn from immuneACCESS, this table holds only the in-frame rearrangements with V and J called that TCRdb kept. Clones are partly lost; checked studies trace under half to an unresolved V gene and leave the rest unexplained. Here the sample has approximately 52,000 clones; about 88% occur a single time. The ten largest clones take up 1.3% of the sample. Sequencing used peripheral blood. The receptor source for this set is a man between 60 and 75 years old with acute or convalescent COVID-19.

V usage is TRBV27 and J usage is TRBJ2-3; D is perhaps TRBD1 (7 bases). The CDR3 is 18 amino acids. The V end lost 6 bases, the J end lost 1 base, and 23 bases lay between the germline ends. The germline V gene has CDR1 MNHEY and CDR2 SMNVEV (reference sequence). The CDR3 nucleotides are TGTGCCAGCAGCCCCTTGGGGGGCAGGGGGACCGGCACAGATACGCAGTATTTT. Protein: CASSPLGGRGTGTDTQYF.

The V and J genes are TRBV9 and TRBJ1-5; D is possibly TRBD1 (5 bases). CDR3 size: 16 residues. V shed 0 bases and J shed 0 bases, with 10 bases lying between them. Germline lookup yields CDR1 SGDLS and CDR2 YYNGEE. The CDR3 bases are TGTGCCAGCAGCGTAGGAGGACAAGCTAGCAATCAGCCCCAGCATTTT. This gives the protein CASSVGGQASNQPQHF.

The chain combines TRBV7-2 with TRBJ2-3, with D perhaps TRBD2 (6 bases). This CDR3 has 15 residues. Germline assignment: CDR1 SGHTA and CDR2 FQGNSA. V was cut by 5 bases and J by 2 bases, with 14 bases left in between. CDR3 sequence reads: CASSLGLAFTDTQYF. The DNA for the CDR3 is TGTGCCAGCAGCCTAGGGCTAGCGTTCACAGATACGCAGTATTTT.

The rearrangement uses TRBV9 and TRBJ1-4; the match to TRBD1 covers 8 bases. Trimming took 3 bases from V and 5 from J; bases not matched to a gene: 6. In germline, CDR1 is SGDLS, CDR2 YYNGEE. The CDR3 extends over 15 amino acids. Here the CDR3 reads CASSAQTGVNEKLFF. The CDR3 nucleotides are TGTGCCAGCAGCGCCCAGACAGGGGTAAATGAAAAACTGTTTTTT. Looking up the rest from reference TRBV9 and TRBJ1-4 gives the full variable domain: DSGVTQTPKHLITATGQRVTLRCSPRSGDLSVYWYQQSLDQGLQFLIQYYNGEERAKGNILERFSAQQFPDLHSELNLSSLELGDSALYFCASSAQTGVNEKLFFGSGTQLSVL.

The genes are TRBV4-1 and TRBJ2-7, with D possibly matching TRBD1 (6 bases). This CDR3 is built from 14 residues. CDR1 is MGHRA, CDR2 YSYEKL, per germline. Between the trimmed V and J ends, which lost 1 base and 2 bases, there was a span of 9 bases. The CDR3 DNA reads TGCGCCAGCAGCCAAGGTACAGGGCCCTACGAGCAGTACTTC. It yields the protein CASSQGTGPYEQYF.

CDR3: CASSLEAMGTDTQYF. The CDR3 nucleotides read TGTGCCAGCAGCTTAGAAGCGATGGGCACAGATACGCAGTATTTT. V and J are TRBV11-2 and TRBJ2-3; D is unresolved. V lost 0 bases, J lost 1 base, and 8 bases lay in between. Germline V gene lookup returns CDR1 SGHAT and CDR2 FQNNGV. The CDR3 length is 15 residues.

J is TRBJ1-2 and V is TRBV27, with a possible D match to TRBD1 (6 bases). V shed 1 base and J shed 2 bases, with 11 bases lying between them. This CDR3 is built from 15 residues. Germline V gene lookup returns CDR1 MNHEY and CDR2 SMNVEV (reference sequence). The CDR3: CASSLFSGQNYGYTF. CDR3 in DNA: TGTGCCAGCAGTTTATTCTCCGGACAGAACTATGGCTACACCTTC.

The gene calls are TRBV6-1 and TRBJ1-1; the D is unclear. The germline V and J ends were trimmed by 3 bases and 0 bases, with 14 bases remaining between them. The CDR3 is 16 amino acids. CDR1 and CDR2 from the germline V gene are MNHNS and SASEGT. The CDR3 here is CASSDEAKPMNTEAFF. In DNA form, the CDR3 reads TGTGCCAGCAGTGACGAAGCAAAGCCAATGAACACTGAAGCTTTCTTT.

The chain uses TRBV27 and TRBJ2-1; 8 bases fit TRBD2. CDR1 and CDR2 (germline): MNHEY, SMNVEV (reference sequence). The trim removed 2 bases at V and 7 bases at J, leaving 7 bases unmatched. The CDR3 sequence is 15 residues long. CDR3 sequence: CASSLGTSSLNEQFF. The CDR3 nucleotides are TGTGCCAGCAGTTTAGGGACTAGTTCCTTGAATGAGCAGTTCTTC.

The chain employs TRBV18 and TRBJ2-7; TRBD1 matches at 10 bases. Germline V gives CDR1 KGHSH, CDR2 LQKENI. V dropped 6 bases and J dropped 2; count of bases not matched to a gene: 4. This CDR3 comprises 14 residues. CDR3 in DNA: TGTGCCAGCTCCCGGGACAGGGGCACCTACGAGCAGTACTTC. Protein sequence: CASSRDRGTYEQYF. Using reference TRBV18 and TRBJ2-7 for the parts outside the CDR3, the full variable domain is NAGVMQNPRHLVRRRGQEARLRCSPMKGHSHVYWYRQLPEEGLKFMVYLQKENIIDESGMPKERFSAEFPKEGPSILRIQQVVRGDSAAYFCASSRDRGTYEQYFGPGTRLTVT.

The chain uses TRBV7-9 and TRBJ1-5, with D perhaps TRBD1 (5 bases). The CDR3 has 13 amino acids. CDR1 and CDR2 (germline): SEHNR, FQNEAQ (reference sequence). Trimming cost V 1 base and J 6 bases, with 7 bases left between them. The DNA of the CDR3 is TGTGCCAGCAGCTTAGAGGGGATTCAGCCCCAGCATTTT. Translated: CASSLEGIQPQHF. The entire variable domain, with the rest obtained from reference TRBV7-9 and TRBJ1-5, is as follows: DTGVSQNPRHKITKRGQNVTFRCDPISEHNRLYWYRQTLGQGPEFLTYFQNEAQLEKSRLLSDRFSAERPKGSFSTLEIQRTEQGDSAMYLCASSLEGIQPQHFGDGTRLSIL.

The gene calls are TRBV28 and TRBJ2-2; D might be TRBD1 (6 bases). Germline CDR1 and CDR2: MDHEN and SYDVKM. V gave up 3 bases and J gave up 1 base, with 9 bases separating them. This CDR3 comprises 15 residues. CDR3 sequence reads: CASSLLGQNTGELFF. The CDR3 nucleotides are TGTGCCAGCAGTTTGTTGGGACAGAACACCGGGGAGCTGTTTTTT.

CDR3 sequence: CASSEPQSVPNTEAFF. In DNA, the CDR3 is TGCGCCAGCAGTGAGCCCCAGTCCGTCCCGAACACTGAAGCTTTCTTT. The chain recombines TRBV10-2 with TRBJ1-1; D not resolved. Germline V gene data show CDR1 as WSHSY and CDR2 as SAAADI. The ends were cut back, 2 bases at V and 1 base at J, with 14 bases in the middle. The CDR3 has 16 residues.

This rearrangement joins TRBV15 to TRBJ2-1; D is undetermined. There are 15 residues in the CDR3. Trimming stripped 0 bases from V and 5 bases from J, with 11 bases between. Germline values: CDR1 LNHNV, CDR2 YYDKDF (reference sequence). The DNA of the CDR3 is TGTGCCACCAGCAGAGATGATAGGCAGGACAATGAGCAGTTCTTC. As protein: CATSRDDRQDNEQFF.

The gene calls are TRBV21-1 and TRBJ2-7; whether TRBD1, the table's D call, matches the DNA was not checked. TRBV21-1 is deemed a pseudogene. CDR3 length: 15 residues. The CDR3 nucleotides read TGTGCCAGCAGCAAAGAGGCCAGGGAACTTTACGAGCAGTACTTC. Amino acids: CASSKEARELYEQYF.

The J gene is TRBJ1-2, the V gene TRBV11-3; 8 nucleotides match TRBD1. CDR1 is SGHNT and CDR2 is YENEEA in the germline V gene. The CDR3 has 12 amino acids. With 5 bases clipped from V and 8 bases from J, the junction kept 4 bases outside the gene matches. The DNA for the CDR3 is TGTGCCAGCAGCCCAGGGGGCTCCGGCTACACCTTC. The encoded protein is CASSPGGSGYTF.

The rearrangement joins TRBV9 to TRBJ1-5; no clear D gene. Germline V CDR1 and CDR2: SGDLS, YYNGEE. CDR3 length: 15 residues. The V gene lost 3 bases and the J gene lost 3 bases, with 13 bases spanning the gap. CDR3 sequence: CASSGGGSVNQPQHF. CDR3 bases: TGTGCCAGCAGCGGCGGAGGGTCCGTCAATCAGCCCCAGCATTTT.